This T cell receptor beta chain was identified during a study of T cell responses to AZD1222 COVID-19 vaccine (dated by TCRdb to about 2021). Broadly, across the study: AZD1222 recipients with second doses at about 4 weeks or about 12 weeks were pooled, because spike-specific TCR depth and breadth did not differ between schedules. Enrollment into the trials was organized by age into subgroups of 18-55, 56-69 and 70-plus years, and those subgroups contained roughly 160, 29 and 62 TCR-sequenced participants, respectively. A total of 233 trial participants underwent TCR sequencing, of whom 207 had received two doses of AZD1222 and approximately 26 had received two doses of the MenACWY control vaccine.

The time point label on this specimen signifies: baseline before first vaccination. Samples from vaccinated people were obtained from the UK trials COV001 and COV002, which included a single-blind randomized controlled phase 2/3 trial of AZD1222 (ChAdOx1 nCoV-19) in healthy adults. Trial participant PBMC samples were collected at day 0 and day 28 after the second dose for TCRbeta chain sequencing. Broader findings and caveats from the paper: Most participants were white British and females outnumbered males, and the authors suggested that clonal diversity may have been underestimated. After two AZD1222 doses, both the breadth and the depth of spike-specific TCRs were significantly higher than at day 0 and than in MenACWY recipients. Reportedly, almost half of the unique spike-specific TCRs recognized epitopes lying outside the regions that are mutated in the B.1.351 and B.1.1.7 variants. In the small 56-69-year group, the increase in depth fell short of significance, most likely because of low power. Because no day 14 peak-response samples were available, the repertoires could be characterized only after the peak T cell response. The vaccine-associated CD4 TCRs covered the entire spike protein, and the dominant responses fell in regions 160-218 and 743-854. Conclusions about previously exposed vaccinees are limited because only a handful of AZD1222 recipients were SARS-CoV-2 seropositive at baseline.

This clone has a handful of counts. Its cognate antigen has yet to be identified. No per-base quality is available; no much larger clone lies one base away. The CDR3 regions of human TCRbeta chains were analyzed by immunosequencing. The original methods were these. Repertoire TCRs were matched against a reference library of SARS-CoV-2-specific TCRs generated with the MIRA antigen-specificity platform. Breadth meant the fraction of unique TCRs that were SARS-CoV-2-associated, whereas depth meant the fraction of total T cells that were SARS-CoV-2-associated. Using the MIRA data, each spike-specific TCR was mapped to the spike region that the TCR reacts to and placed in a CD4 or CD8 class. Log10-transformed breadth and depth values were compared by one-way ANOVA with Sidak's multiple comparisons tests. Drawn from immuneACCESS, this table holds only the in-frame rearrangements with V and J called that TCRdb kept. Clones are partly lost; checked studies trace under half to an unresolved V gene and leave the rest unexplained. D and trimming come from the DNA, and the V and J calls and clone size come from that table. The table for this sample lists 130,000 or so clones; about 90% of them were counted only once. The ten largest clones represent roughly 5.4% of the sample.

This TCR derives from an adult in good health. Here the sequenced sample was peripheral blood, taken on day 0 of AZD1222 vaccination.

The sequenced DNA is TGTGCCAGCAGCCCCTCACCCCCCGGGGAGCTGTTTTTT. This sequence encodes CASSPSPPGELFF. Recombination linked TRBV9 to TRBJ2-2; the D gene is not confidently resolved. Cut back by 4 bases and 6 bases, the V and J ends lie 10 bases apart. CDR1 is given as SGDLS and CDR2 as YYNGEE, both from the germline V gene. Inclusive of the bounding cysteine and phenylalanine, the CDR3 is 13 residues long. The retained sequence is limited to the CDR3, 39 bases, with the frame set at the first base.